A single sample gave rise to the 7 T cell receptor beta chains below, sequenced in a study of Ad26.COV2.S vaccination and SARS-CoV-2 variants. The treatment is: approximately 18 received Ad26.COV2.S at low or high dose, single or two shots; several received placebo; per-sample allocation not given. All samples were drawn on day 63, counting from the first vaccine or placebo injection. Profiling relied on immunoSEQ multiplex PCR, and the TCRdb table lists in-frame clones only, not all of them. The sample contains hundreds of thousands of clones, roughly 84% of which appear only once. The sample in question was peripheral blood, obtained in a trial of Ad26.COV2.S vaccine versus placebo. Every receptor here comes from a person aged 18 to 59 who received the Ad26.COV2.S COVID-19 vaccine or a placebo.

The J gene is TRBJ2-7, the V gene TRBV7-6; D is perhaps TRBD1 (8 bases). V lost 1 base and J 4 bases, leaving 14 bases between the germline ends. The CDR3 runs to 15 residues. Germline lookup yields CDR1 SGHVS and CDR2 FNYEAQ. CDR3 nucleotides: TGTGCCAGCAGCTTAGATACAGGGGGGGCTTACGAGCAGTACTTC. Amino acids: CASSLDTGGAYEQYF.

The chain joins TRBV7-9 to TRBJ2-2, with 9 bases lining up with TRBD1. CDR3 length equals 15 residues. The germline CDR1 and CDR2 sequences are SEHNR and FQNEAQ (reference sequence). The V gene end was trimmed by 4 bases and the J gene end by 7 bases; junction bases not matched to a gene: 7. The CDR3 DNA follows: TGTGCCAGCAGCTATTTACAGGGGGCTGGCGGGGAGCTGTTTTTT. Encoded protein: CASSYLQGAGGELFF.

The chain employs TRBV5-1 and TRBJ2-2, with D possibly TRBD2 on 6 matching bases. Trimming cost V 0 bases and J 0 bases, with 9 bases left between them. Germline CDR1 SGHRS, CDR2 YFSETQ. The CDR3 runs to 16 residues. The CDR3 DNA reads as TGCGCCAGCAGCTTGGTCGGGGGAGCGAACACCGGGGAGCTGTTTTTT. Translated, it gives CASSLVGGANTGELFF.

The gene calls are TRBV29-1 and TRBJ1-1, with D possibly being TRBD1 (6 bases). The CDR3 has 14 amino acids. The V gene lost 3 bases and the J gene lost 4 bases, with 15 bases spanning the gap. Germline V gives CDR1 SQVTM, CDR2 ANQGSEA. For the CDR3, the DNA is TGCAGCGTTGACGTACAGGGATGGAGCACTGAAGCTTTCTTT. Its translation is CSVDVQGWSTEAFF.

This chain uses TRBV15 with TRBJ2-7; 9 bases fit TRBD2. Trimming at V came to 0 bases and at J to 2 bases, leaving 5 bases not matched to a gene. The germline gives CDR1 LNHNV, CDR2 YYDKDF (reference sequence). This CDR3 is 16 amino acids long. The CDR3 DNA reads TGTGCCACCAGCAGAGAGGGCGGGGGGGCAACCTACGAGCAGTACTTC. It codes for CATSREGGGATYEQYF.

This chain joins TRBV3-1 (or the pseudogene TRBV3-2) and TRBJ1-4; tentative D call: TRBD1 (5 bases). The CDR3 contains 14 residues. V shed 3 bases and J shed 8 bases, with 13 bases lying between them. From germline, CDR1 is LGHDT and CDR2 YNNKEL (reference sequence). DNA for the CDR3: TGTGCCAGCAGCCAGAGACAGTTGGAAGAAAAACTGTTTTTT. It encodes CASSQRQLEEKLFF.

The rearrangement uses TRBV6-4 and TRBJ2-1, with D unclear. The germline CDR1 and CDR2 sequences are MRHNA and SNTAGT. V shed 5 bases and J shed 2 bases, with 13 bases lying between them. CDR3 length equals 15 residues. CDR3 coding DNA: TGTGCCAGCAGTCCCAGCTTTGGCCCCTACAATGAGCAGTTCTTC. Translating gives CASSPSFGPYNEQFF.